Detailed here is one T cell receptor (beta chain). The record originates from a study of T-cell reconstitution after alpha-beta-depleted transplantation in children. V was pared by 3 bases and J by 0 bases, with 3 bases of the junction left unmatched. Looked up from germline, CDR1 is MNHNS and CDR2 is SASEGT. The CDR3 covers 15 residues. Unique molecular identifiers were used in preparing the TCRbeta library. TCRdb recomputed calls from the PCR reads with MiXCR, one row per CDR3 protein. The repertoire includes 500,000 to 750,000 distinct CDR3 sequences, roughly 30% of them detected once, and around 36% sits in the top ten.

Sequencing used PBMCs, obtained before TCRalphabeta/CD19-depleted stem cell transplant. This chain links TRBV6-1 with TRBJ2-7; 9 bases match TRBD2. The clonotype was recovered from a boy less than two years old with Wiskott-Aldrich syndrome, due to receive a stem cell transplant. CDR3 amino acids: CASSESSGDSYEQYF. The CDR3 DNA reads TGTGCCAGCAGTGAGTCTAGCGGGGACTCCTACGAGCAGTACTTC.